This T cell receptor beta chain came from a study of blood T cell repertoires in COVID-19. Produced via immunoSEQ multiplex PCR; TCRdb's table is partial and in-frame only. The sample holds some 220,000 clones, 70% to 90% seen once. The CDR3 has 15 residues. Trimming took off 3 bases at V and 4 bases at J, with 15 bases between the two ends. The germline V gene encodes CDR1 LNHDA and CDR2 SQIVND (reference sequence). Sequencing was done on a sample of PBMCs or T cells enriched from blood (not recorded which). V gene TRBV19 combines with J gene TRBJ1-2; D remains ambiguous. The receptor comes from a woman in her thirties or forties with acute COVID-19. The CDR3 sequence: CASSIGRTNFYGYTF. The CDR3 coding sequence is TGTGCCAGTAGTATTGGGCGGACTAACTTCTATGGCTACACCTTC.